These 21 T cell receptor beta chains originate from one sample sequenced in a study of shared clonotypes between healthy human individuals. The assay was immunoSEQ multiplex PCR, and TCRdb's table has in-frame clones only and misses some. Seen here are more than 850,000 clones, around 78% observed once, and the top ten hold under 0.65%. The material sequenced was memory CD4+ T cells from PBMCs. Subset in this sample: CD45RA-negative fraction. All receptors derive from a young man in good health. Some clones in this sample may be carry-over from other donors' samples.

The chain joins TRBV16 to TRBJ1-5, with D perhaps matching TRBD1 (6 bases). The CDR3 length is 16 residues. Trimming pared 1 base from V and 3 bases from J, leaving 13 bases between. The germline V gene has CDR1 KGHSY and CDR2 FQNENV. The CDR3 DNA sequence: TGTGCCAGCAGCCAATTTCGAGGGGGAAACAATCAGCCCCAGCATTTT. It specifies CASSQFRGGNNQPQHF.

This CDR3 reads CATSRLSGTGNTGELFF. The CDR3 DNA sequence: TGTGCCACCAGCAGATTATCCGGGACAGGGAACACCGGGGAGCTGTTTTTT. This chain joins TRBV15 and TRBJ2-2, with TRBD1 matching over 8 bases. Trimming cost V 2 bases and J 1 base; bases outside gene matches: 6. Germline V lookup: CDR1 LNHNV, CDR2 YYDKDF (reference sequence). CDR3 length equals 17 residues.

V gene TRBV6-6 combines with J gene TRBJ2-5; perhaps D is TRBD1 or TRBD2 (5 bases each). V dropped 5 bases and J dropped 7 bases, with 20 bases sitting between them. Germline loops: CDR1 MNHNY, CDR2 SVGAGI (reference sequence). The CDR3 totals 15 residues. The CDR3 sequence is CASSPVVGTTGTQYF. The CDR3 coding sequence is TGTGCCAGCAGTCCCGTTGTGGGGACCACGGGGACCCAGTACTTC.

There are a few counts of this clone. The chain carries TRBV7-3 and TRBJ2-1; 8 nucleotides match TRBD2. The V segment lost 5 bases and the J segment 10 bases; nucleotides outside the gene matches: 10. The length of the CDR3 is 14 residues. The V gene's germline CDR1 is SGHTA and CDR2 FQGTGA. CDR3 nucleotide sequence: TGTGCCAGCAGCCCGGGAGGGTCTACAAGGGAGCAGTTCTTC. Translating it yields CASSPGGSTREQFF.

This chain connects TRBV28 to TRBJ2-7; TRBD1 agrees at 8 bases. This CDR3 has 15 residues. Germline V CDR1 and CDR2: MDHEN, SYDVKM. Trimming cost V 3 bases and J 5 bases; bases outside gene matches: 9. DNA of the CDR3: TGTGCCAGCAGTTTGGCGGCAGGGGGCACGGACGAGCAGTACTTC. The encoded protein is CASSLAAGGTDEQYF.

This clone turned up a few times. V gene TRBV19 combines with J gene TRBJ2-1; no definite D call. The germline V gene encodes CDR1 LNHDA and CDR2 SQIVND (reference sequence). V was pared by 3 bases and J by 7 bases, with 10 bases between. CDR3 size: 13 residues. CDR3 DNA sequence: TGTGCCAGTAGTATCTGGGGTCTGAATGAGCAGTTCTTC. It specifies CASSIWGLNEQFF. Drawing the rest from reference TRBV19 and TRBJ2-1, the complete variable domain is DGGITQSPKYLFRKEGQNVTLSCEQNLNHDAMYWYRQDPGQGLRLIYYSQIVNDFQKGDIAEGYSVSREKKESFPLTVTSAQKNPTAFYLCASSIWGLNEQFFGPGTRLTVL.

CDR3 nucleotides: TGTGCCAGCAGTGAAATAATGGGATACAATGAGCAGTTCTTC. The encoded protein is CASSEIMGYNEQFF. The gene calls are TRBV6-1 and TRBJ2-1; D is uncertain. Trimming removed 2 bases at V and 4 bases at J, with 9 bases between. From germline, CDR1 is MNHNS and CDR2 SASEGT. The CDR3 consists of 14 residues.

This chain uses TRBV19 with TRBJ2-7; TRBD1 matches at 9 bases. The CDR3 spans 14 residues. Trimming at V came to 6 bases and at J to 5 bases, leaving 8 bases not matched to a gene. The germline V gene has CDR1 LNHDA and CDR2 SQIVND (reference sequence). The CDR3 is CASSPGTGIHEQYF. CDR3 DNA sequence: TGTGCCAGTAGCCCAGGGACAGGGATCCACGAGCAGTACTTC.

The rearrangement uses TRBV7-2 and TRBJ2-5; TRBD1 matches at 7 bases. This CDR3 has 11 amino acids. The V gene end was trimmed by 0 bases and the J gene end by 14 bases; junction bases not matched to a gene: 3. Germline values: CDR1 SGHTA, CDR2 FQGNSA. The CDR3 sequence is CASSLAGQIYF. The CDR3 DNA reads as TGTGCCAGCAGCTTAGCGGGACAGATCTACTTC.

The chain uses TRBV5-1 and TRBJ2-3; D may be TRBD2 (6 bases). The CDR3 sequence is 15 residues long. Germline assignment: CDR1 SGHRS and CDR2 YFSETQ. V was clipped by 1 base and J by 1 base, with 10 bases between them. The CDR3 coding sequence is TGCGCCAGCAGCTTGTCGGCTAGCGGCACAGATACGCAGTATTTT. As protein: CASSLSASGTDTQYF. The full variable domain, with the rest looked up from reference TRBV5-1 and TRBJ2-3, is KAGVTQTPRYLIKTRGQQVTLSCSPISGHRSVSWYQQTPGQGLQFLFEYFSETQRNKGNFPGRFSGRQFSNSRSEMNVSTLELGDSALYLCASSLSASGTDTQYFGPGTRLTVL.

The chain recombines TRBV30 with TRBJ2-7; perhaps TRBD2 as D (5 bases). Trimming removed 0 bases from V and 3 bases from J, with 12 bases in between. The CDR3 loop spans 14 amino acids. Germline V gives CDR1 GTSNPN, CDR2 SVGIG (reference sequence). The CDR3 spells CAWSVRGRSYEQYF. The CDR3 DNA is TGTGCCTGGAGTGTACGTGGGAGAAGCTACGAGCAGTACTTC.

This clone showed up just a few times. The chain has TRBV27 and TRBJ2-3; the D gene is possibly TRBD1 (5 bases). V was trimmed by 3 bases and J by 4 bases, leaving 11 bases between them. CDR1 is MNHEY, CDR2 SMNVEV, per germline (reference sequence). CDR3 length equals 14 residues. The CDR3 sequence: CASSLRGRADTQYF. The CDR3 coding sequence is TGTGCCAGCAGTTTGCGTGGCAGGGCAGATACGCAGTATTTT.

V is TRBV14 and J is TRBJ1-1; 10 bases agree with TRBD1. From germline, CDR1 is SGHDN and CDR2 FVKESK. Losses at the gene ends were 1 base for V and 11 bases for J; bases not matched to a gene: 4. The CDR3 totals 13 residues. The CDR3: CASSQGLGQGAFF. The CDR3 nucleotides read TGTGCCAGCAGCCAAGGGTTGGGACAGGGGGCTTTCTTT.

The chain combines TRBV5-1 with TRBJ1-2; weak D call: TRBD1 (6 bases). The CDR3 covers 13 residues. Trimming cost V 4 bases and J 8 bases, with 15 bases left between them. Germline V gene data show CDR1 as SGHRS and CDR2 as YFSETQ. For the CDR3, the DNA is TGCGCCAGCAGCCGATCGGGGGGCGACGGCTACACCTTC. This gives the protein CASSRSGGDGYTF.

This clone was detected only once. A read error is the likely source, as a far larger clone sits one nucleotide away. CDR3 coding DNA: TGTGCCAGCAGCTTTACAGGGAACACTGAAGCTTTCTTT. Translation: CASSFTGNTEAFF. The rearrangement links TRBV9 to TRBJ1-1; tentatively, D is TRBD1 (5 bases). The CDR3 has 13 residues. Germline V gene lookup returns CDR1 SGDLS and CDR2 YYNGEE. V was shortened by 4 bases and J by 1 base, with 8 bases between the two germline ends.

J is TRBJ2-1 and V is TRBV2; D is undetermined. The CDR3 is 15 amino acids. V lost 6 bases and J lost 3, with 15 bases in between. CDR1 and CDR2 (germline): SNHLY, FYNNEI. The CDR3 is CASRATRSDYNEQFF. The CDR3 DNA reads as TGTGCCAGCAGGGCGACCAGATCAGACTACAATGAGCAGTTCTTC.

This clone occurred a few times. The chain employs TRBV7-2 and TRBJ1-5; D not resolved. The CDR3 length is 14 residues. Per the germline V gene, CDR1 is SGHTA and CDR2 is FQGNSA. V lost 0 bases, J lost 6 bases, and 9 bases lay in between. The DNA of the CDR3 is TGTGCCAGCAGCTTAGCAATCAAGGTTCAGCCCCAGCATTTT. It translates to CASSLAIKVQPQHF. Combining the CDR3 with reference TRBV7-2 and TRBJ1-5 gives the whole variable domain GAGVSQSPSNKVTEKGKDVELRCDPISGHTALYWYRQSLGQGLEFLIYFQGNSAPDKSGLPSDRFSAERTGGSVSTLTIQRTQQEDSAVYLCASSLAIKVQPQHFGDGTRLSIL.

This rearrangement joins TRBV11-3 to TRBJ2-5; possibly TRBD1 or TRBD2 for D (5 bases each). This CDR3 comprises 15 residues. CDR1 is SGHNT, CDR2 YENEEA, per germline. V was pared by 0 bases and J by 6 bases, with 14 bases between. CDR3 in amino acids: CASSLDGAGLQTQYF. The DNA of the CDR3 is TGTGCCAGCAGCTTAGATGGGGCCGGACTGCAGACCCAGTACTTC. Looking up the rest from reference TRBV11-3 and TRBJ2-5 gives the full variable domain: EAGVVQSPRYKIIEKKQPVAFWCNPISGHNTLYWYLQNLGQGPELLIRYENEEAVDDSQLPKDRFSAERLKGVDSTLKIQPAELGDSAVYLCASSLDGAGLQTQYFGPGTRLLVL.

CDR3 loop: CASSQVGSETQYF. CDR3 DNA sequence: TGCGCCAGCAGCCAAGTGGGTAGTGAGACCCAGTACTTC. V is TRBV4-3 and J is TRBJ2-5, with unresolved D. Per the germline V gene, CDR1 is LGHNA and CDR2 is YSLEER. The CDR3 is 13 amino acids. V lost 1 base and J 5 bases, leaving 8 bases between the germline ends.

The genes are TRBV6-6 and TRBJ1-2; weak D call: TRBD1 (6 bases). Germline loops: CDR1 MNHNY, CDR2 SVGAGI (reference sequence). The CDR3 loop spans 15 amino acids. The germline V and J ends were trimmed by 6 bases and 4 bases, with 18 bases remaining between them. The CDR3 loop is CASSPAYGGIYGYTF. The CDR3 DNA sequence: TGTGCCAGCAGCCCGGCGTACGGGGGCATCTATGGCTACACCTTC.

The V gene is TRBV9, the J gene TRBJ2-2; the D gene is possibly TRBD2 (5 bases). Looked up from germline, CDR1 is SGDLS and CDR2 is YYNGEE. CDR3 length: 15 residues. V lost 0 bases, J lost 6 bases, and 12 bases lay in between. The CDR3 bases are TGTGCCAGCAGCGTAGGAGGGAGTTTCGCCGGGGAGCTGTTTTTT. Its protein is CASSVGGSFAGELFF.